This T cell receptor beta chain is drawn from a study of T cell clones after liver transplantation. Study details: Graft-donor-reactive sequences were compared with third-party-reactive TCRbeta sequences from pre-transplant mixed lymphocyte reactions. Points from the study as a whole: Post-transplant time points were not standardized, so conclusions are preliminary. Low donor cell numbers restricted donor-reactive repertoire measurement in a couple of subjects. Post-transplant, graft-donor-reactive CD4 TCRbeta sequences in blood dropped significantly in most of the 8 subjects.

On this clone: The antigen remains unidentified.

The CDR3 covers 14 residues. V was pared by 1 base and J by 6 bases, with 11 bases between. CDR1 is LGHNA and CDR2 is YSLEER in the germline V gene. The data were produced by immunoSEQ multiplex PCR, yet TCRdb's version contains in-frame clones alone and is incomplete. Among nearly 55,000 clones, 84% were seen once, and the ten largest hold about 8.9%. Here the sequenced sample was CD4+ T cells from blood, taken before liver transplant. This receptor was identified in a human donor who received a liver transplant. J is TRBJ2-3 and V is TRBV4-3, with D possibly TRBD2 on 5 matching bases. Here the CDR3 reads CASSQVGRPDTQYF. The CDR3 DNA sequence: TGCGCCAGCAGCCAAGTTGGGAGACCGGATACGCAGTATTTT.